Presented here are 25 T cell receptor beta chains from one specimen sequenced in a study of cytomegalovirus exposure and HLA in healthy donors. Researchers ran the PCR with 60 Vbeta and 13 Jbeta primers. Repertoires were generated with immunoSEQ multiplex PCR, while TCRdb's copy carries only in-frame clones and drops some. The table records 150,000 to 200,000 clones, approximately 84% of them present only once. Sequencing was carried out using PBMCs. The source of these receptors is a girl between 10 and 17 years old in good health and CMV-seropositive.

This clone was detected a few times. The chain uses TRBV19 and TRBJ1-1; D may be TRBD1 (6 bases). This CDR3 has 14 amino acids. The V gene lost 5 bases and the J gene lost 10 bases, with 20 bases spanning the gap. The germline gives CDR1 LNHDA, CDR2 SQIVND (reference sequence). The CDR3 is CASSAQHRDGGAFF. CDR3 in DNA: TGTGCCAGTAGTGCCCAGCACAGGGATGGCGGAGCTTTCTTT.

The chain carries TRBV6-1 and TRBJ1-1; D is unresolved. V was trimmed by 7 bases and J by 7 bases, leaving 13 bases between them. The CDR3 spans 12 residues. Germline CDR1 reads MNHNS; CDR2 reads SASEGT. In DNA, the CDR3 is TGTGCCAGCAATACAGACCTAAATGAAGCTTTCTTT. It specifies CASNTDLNEAFF.

V gene TRBV6-5 combines with J gene TRBJ2-7; tentatively, D is TRBD2 (6 bases). V lost 0 bases and J lost 5, with 14 bases in between. The CDR3 is 15 residues long. CDR1 is MNHEY and CDR2 is SVGAGI in the germline V gene. CDR3: CASSYSSGEVDEQYF. The CDR3 DNA reads TGTGCCAGCAGTTACTCGTCGGGGGAGGTCGACGAGCAGTACTTC.

This chain links TRBV27 with TRBJ1-5; a possible D gene is TRBD1 (6 bases). The CDR3 is 16 residues long. Germline V gene data show CDR1 as MNHEY and CDR2 as SMNVEV (reference sequence). Trimming removed 3 bases at V and 7 bases at J, with 19 bases between. Written as DNA, the CDR3 is TGTGCCAGCAGTTTCACGTCTGGGGGGGCTGGGCAGCCCCAGCATTTT. This encodes CASSFTSGGAGQPQHF.

The chain employs TRBV27 and TRBJ1-2; D may be TRBD1 (6 bases). Trimming took off 3 bases at V and 7 bases at J, with 15 bases between the two ends. The CDR3 sequence is 14 residues long. In germline, CDR1 is MNHEY, CDR2 SMNVEV (reference sequence). For the CDR3, the DNA is TGTGCCAGCAGTTTCACTAACAGGGCTGGTGGCTACACCTTC. This gives the protein CASSFTNRAGGYTF.

Concerning this clone: Additional DNA sequences in this sample encode the identical CDR3. The chain joins TRBV5-1 to TRBJ2-5; TRBD2 might be the D (5 bases). The ends were cut back, 0 bases at V and 2 bases at J, with 8 bases in the middle. This CDR3 comprises 14 residues. From germline, CDR1 is SGHRS and CDR2 YFSETQ. DNA for the CDR3: TGCGCCAGCAGCTTGGTGGGCGGGCAAGAGACCCAGTACTTC. Translated, it gives CASSLVGGQETQYF.

The rearrangement joins TRBV25-1 to TRBJ1-3; D remains unclear. Germline assignment: CDR1 MGHDK and CDR2 SYGVNS. V was pared by 5 bases and J by 0 bases, with 11 bases between. CDR3 length: 15 amino acids. DNA of the CDR3: TGTGCCAGCAGTACCCCGCGGGGCTCTGGAAACACCATATATTTT. This translates into CASSTPRGSGNTIYF.

This clone has just one count. The chain links TRBV7-9 to TRBJ1-5; D unclear. V was shortened by 1 base and J by 0 bases, with 4 bases between the two germline ends. Germline V CDR1 and CDR2: SEHNR, FQNEAQ (reference sequence). The CDR3 runs to 14 residues. CDR3 nucleotides: TGTGCCAGCAGCTTAGACGGTAGCAATCAGCCCCAGCATTTT. Protein product: CASSLDGSNQPQHF.

This clone was recorded once. This chain uses TRBV5-6 with TRBJ1-6; 8 positions match TRBD1. This CDR3 has 15 residues. Germline V CDR1 and CDR2: SGHDT, YYEEEE. With 3 bases clipped from V and 6 bases from J, the junction kept 5 bases outside the gene matches. CDR3 nucleotides: TGTGCCAGCAGCTGGGGGACAGGAGTTAATTCACCCCTCCACTTT. Amino acids: CASSWGTGVNSPLHF.

V is TRBV7-3 and J is TRBJ2-5; D remains unclear. The germline V gene encodes CDR1 SGHTA and CDR2 FQGTGA. The CDR3 covers 12 residues. The ends were cut back, 2 bases at V and 5 bases at J, with 6 bases in the middle. CDR3 in DNA: TGTGCCAGCAGCTTAGACGGGGAGACCCAGTACTTC. It yields the protein CASSLDGETQYF.

This clone appeared once. The chain uses TRBV9 and TRBJ1-1; D is undetermined. Looked up from germline, CDR1 is SGDLS and CDR2 is YYNGEE. CDR3 size: 13 residues. Trimming stripped 0 bases from V and 4 bases from J, with 7 bases between. This CDR3 is CASSVASSTEAFF. CDR3 coding DNA: TGTGCCAGCAGCGTAGCCAGTTCCACTGAAGCTTTCTTT. Combining the CDR3 with reference TRBV9 and TRBJ1-1 gives the whole variable domain DSGVTQTPKHLITATGQRVTLRCSPRSGDLSVYWYQQSLDQGLQFLIQYYNGEERAKGNILERFSAQQFPDLHSELNLSSLELGDSALYFCASSVASSTEAFFGQGTRLTVV.

This clone has only one observation. The J gene is TRBJ1-1, the V gene TRBV6-5; D remains ambiguous. The CDR3 extends over 11 amino acids. Germline-derived CDR1 and CDR2 are MNHEY and SVGAGI. V was pared by 6 bases and J by 8 bases, with 10 bases between. The CDR3 reads CASRGTVEAFF. CDR3 sequence (DNA): TGTGCCAGCAGAGGAACAGTCGAAGCTTTCTTT.

This chain connects TRBV5-1 to TRBJ2-1, with D maybe TRBD1 (6 bases). The CDR3 length is 15 residues. The V and J ends lost 4 bases and 0 bases respectively, with 11 bases between them. Germline CDR1 reads SGHRS; CDR2 reads YFSETQ. CDR3 sequence (DNA): TGCGCCAGCAGCCCGACAGGAAGCTCCTACAATGAGCAGTTCTTC. The encoded protein is CASSPTGSSYNEQFF.

The gene calls are TRBV7-7 and TRBJ1-1; no definite D call. This CDR3 is built from 12 residues. CDR1 and CDR2 from the germline V gene are SSHAT and FNYEAQ (reference sequence). The CDR3 DNA reads as TGTGCTGTGGGCTTTACGGACACTGAAGCTTTCTTT. Its translation is CAVGFTDTEAFF.

The genes are TRBV27 and TRBJ2-7; TRBD1 is a possible D gene (5 bases). CDR1 MNHEY and CDR2 SMNVEV come from the germline V gene (reference sequence). The V end was cut by 11 bases, the J end by 2 bases, with 7 bases between. This CDR3 is 10 amino acids long. DNA of the CDR3: TGTGCCGCAGGGCCCTACGAGCAGTACTTC. Protein sequence: CAAGPYEQYF.

This clone was seen just once. This chain joins TRBV10-3 and TRBJ2-7; 9 bases are a match to TRBD2. The germline V gene has CDR1 ENHRY and CDR2 SYGVKD. The CDR3 is 16 residues long. Trimming at V came to 0 bases and at J to 4 bases, leaving 7 bases not matched to a gene. CDR3 sequence: CAISESAAGGKYEQYF. The CDR3 nucleotides are TGTGCCATCAGTGAGTCGGCAGCGGGGGGAAAATACGAGCAGTACTTC.

The chain carries TRBV6-1 and TRBJ2-1; D possibly corresponds to TRBD2 (5 bases). The length of the CDR3 is 15 residues. V was shortened by 4 bases and J by 10 bases, with 20 bases between the two germline ends. Germline lookup yields CDR1 MNHNS and CDR2 SASEGT. CDR3 bases: TGTGCCAGCAGTGTAGACCTGGGGAGTATGGGAGAGCAGTTCTTC. Translated: CASSVDLGSMGEQFF.

The rearrangement uses TRBV9 and TRBJ1-2; D is unresolved. The V end was cut by 2 bases, the J end by 4 bases, with 9 bases between. The CDR3 length is 13 residues. Germline loops: CDR1 SGDLS, CDR2 YYNGEE. DNA for the CDR3: TGTGCCAGCAGCGTCGGACGGGGCTATGGCTACACCTTC. This translates into CASSVGRGYGYTF.

As regards this clone: The sample holds other DNA sequences that translate to the same CDR3. The V and J genes are TRBV9 and TRBJ2-1; 8 nucleotides line up with TRBD2. The germline V gene encodes CDR1 SGDLS and CDR2 YYNGEE. Unmatched junction bases numbered 2, after V lost 2 bases and J lost 1 base. The CDR3 extends over 15 amino acids. CDR3 bases: TGTGCCAGCAGCGTTTTAGCGGGGTCCTACAATGAGCAGTTCTTC. Protein sequence: CASSVLAGSYNEQFF. The full variable domain, with the rest looked up from reference TRBV9 and TRBJ2-1, is DSGVTQTPKHLITATGQRVTLRCSPRSGDLSVYWYQQSLDQGLQFLIQYYNGEERAKGNILERFSAQQFPDLHSELNLSSLELGDSALYFCASSVLAGSYNEQFFGPGTRLTVL.

This clone was counted only a few times. V usage is TRBV21-1 and J usage is TRBJ1-2; the table's D call, TRBD1, was not checked against the DNA. TRBV21-1 is listed as a pseudogene. This CDR3 contains 19 residues. The CDR3 region has the DNA TGTGCCAGCAGTGGGACACCCGGGACAGGTTACCGTCCTAACTATGGCTACACCTTC. This translates into CASSGTPGTGYRPNYGYTF.

The gene calls are TRBV5-6 and TRBJ1-2; possible D gene TRBD1, 5 bases. V was pared by 4 bases and J by 5 bases, with 15 bases between. The CDR3 consists of 14 residues. Germline V gives CDR1 SGHDT, CDR2 YYEEEE. CDR3 protein: CASSGDSGSYGYTF. CDR3 bases: TGTGCCAGCAGCGGAGACAGTGGGTCGTATGGCTACACCTTC.

This chain connects TRBV5-5 to TRBJ1-2; 9 nucleotides agree with TRBD1. V dropped 2 bases and J dropped 8; count of bases not matched to a gene: 10. The CDR3 loop spans 15 amino acids. From germline, CDR1 is SGHKS and CDR2 YYEKEE (reference sequence). CDR3: CASSFYGTGSYGYTF. The CDR3 DNA sequence: TGTGCCAGCAGCTTCTACGGGACAGGGAGCTACGGCTACACCTTC.

Worth noting for this clone: This same CDR3 is encoded by further DNA sequences in the sample. The chain links TRBV19 to TRBJ2-2; 10 bases fit TRBD2. The CDR3 is 14 residues long. V gave up 4 bases and J gave up 6 bases; unmatched junction bases: 2. The germline V gene has CDR1 LNHDA and CDR2 SQIVND (reference sequence). CDR3 nucleotides: TGTGCCAGTAGTAGGCTAGCGGGGGCCGGGGAGCTGTTTTTT. This sequence encodes CASSRLAGAGELFF.

V usage is TRBV15 and J usage is TRBJ2-5, with 7 bases lining up with TRBD1. From germline, CDR1 is LNHNV and CDR2 YYDKDF (reference sequence). This CDR3 is 13 amino acids long. Trimming took 3 bases from V and 5 from J; bases not matched to a gene: 3. Here the CDR3 reads CATSRTGWETQYF. The CDR3 DNA is TGTGCCACCAGCAGGACAGGGTGGGAGACCCAGTACTTC.

This clone was recorded only once. The V and J genes are TRBV5-6 and TRBJ2-5; D remains unclear. The CDR3 length is 16 residues. Germline-derived CDR1 and CDR2 are SGHDT and YYEEEE. V lost 2 bases to trimming and J lost 2 bases, with 16 bases between them. The CDR3 region is CASSFRTDTRQETQYF. In DNA, the CDR3 is TGTGCCAGCAGCTTCCGAACCGACACAAGACAAGAGACCCAGTACTTC. The entire variable domain, with the rest obtained from reference TRBV5-6 and TRBJ2-5, is as follows: DAGVTQSPTHLIKTRGQQVTLRCSPKSGHDTVSWYQQALGQGPQFIFQYYEEEERQRGNFPDRFSGHQFPNYSSELNVNALLLGDSALYLCASSFRTDTRQETQYFGPGTRLLVL.